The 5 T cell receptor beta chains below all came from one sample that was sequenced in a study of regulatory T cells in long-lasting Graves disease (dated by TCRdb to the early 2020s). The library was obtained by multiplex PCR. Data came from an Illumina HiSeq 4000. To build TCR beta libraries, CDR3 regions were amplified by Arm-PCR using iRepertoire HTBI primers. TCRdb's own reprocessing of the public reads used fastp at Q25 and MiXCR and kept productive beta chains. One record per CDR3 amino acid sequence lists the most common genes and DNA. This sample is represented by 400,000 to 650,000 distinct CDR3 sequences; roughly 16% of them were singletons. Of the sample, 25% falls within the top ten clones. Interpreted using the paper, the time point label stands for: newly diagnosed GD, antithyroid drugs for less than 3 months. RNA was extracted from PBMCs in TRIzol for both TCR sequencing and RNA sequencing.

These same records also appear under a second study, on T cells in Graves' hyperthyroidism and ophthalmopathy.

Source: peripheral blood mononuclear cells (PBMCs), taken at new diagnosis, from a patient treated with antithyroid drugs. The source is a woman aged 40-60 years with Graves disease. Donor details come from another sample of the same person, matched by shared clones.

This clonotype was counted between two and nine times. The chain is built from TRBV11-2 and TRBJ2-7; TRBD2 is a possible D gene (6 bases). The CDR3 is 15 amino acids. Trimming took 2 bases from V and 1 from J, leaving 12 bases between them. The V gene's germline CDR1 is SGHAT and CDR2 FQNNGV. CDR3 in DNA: TGTGCCAGCAGCTTATCGGGACTCAGGTCCTACGAGCAGTACTTC. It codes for CASSLSGLRSYEQYF.

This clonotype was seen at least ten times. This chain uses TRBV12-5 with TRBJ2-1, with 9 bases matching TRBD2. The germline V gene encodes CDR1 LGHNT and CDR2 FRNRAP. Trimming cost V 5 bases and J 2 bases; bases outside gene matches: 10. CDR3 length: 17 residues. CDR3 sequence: CASGPNLLAGPYNEQFF. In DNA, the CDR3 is TGTGCTAGTGGTCCAAACCTTCTAGCGGGGCCCTACAATGAGCAGTTCTTC.

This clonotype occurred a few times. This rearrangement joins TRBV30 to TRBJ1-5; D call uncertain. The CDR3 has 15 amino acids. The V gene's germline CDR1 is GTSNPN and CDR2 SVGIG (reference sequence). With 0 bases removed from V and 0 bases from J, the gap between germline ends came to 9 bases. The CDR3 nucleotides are TGTGCCTGGAGTGTGACCGCCCATAGCAATCAGCCCCAGCATTTT. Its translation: CAWSVTAHSNQPQHF.

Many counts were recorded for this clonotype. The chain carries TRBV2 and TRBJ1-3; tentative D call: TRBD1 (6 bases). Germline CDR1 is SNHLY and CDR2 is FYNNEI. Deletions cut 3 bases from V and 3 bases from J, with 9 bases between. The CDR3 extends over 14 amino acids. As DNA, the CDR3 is TGTGCCAGCAGTGACAGGGGAGTTGGAAACACCATATATTTT. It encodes CASSDRGVGNTIYF.

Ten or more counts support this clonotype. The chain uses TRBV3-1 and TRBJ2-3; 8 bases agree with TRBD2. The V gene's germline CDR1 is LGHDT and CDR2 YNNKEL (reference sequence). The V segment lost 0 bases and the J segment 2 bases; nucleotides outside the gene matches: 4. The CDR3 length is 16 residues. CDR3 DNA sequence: TGTGCCAGCAGCCAAGACGCGGGAGGCCCCACAGATACGCAGTATTTT. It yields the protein CASSQDAGGPTDTQYF.